The 2 T cell receptor beta chains in this list originate from one sample, sequenced in a study of identical twins. TCRdb independently ran MiXCR on the 5' RACE reads; one entry per CDR3 protein. The data hold about 470,000 distinct CDR3 sequences, with around 24% observed a single time. The same data also went into a second study, on T cells expressing NK-cell markers.

Sequenced sample: CD4+ T cells sorted from blood. These receptors all come from a woman under 30 in good health.

This clonotype was counted between two and nine times. The rearrangement uses TRBV10-1 and TRBJ2-1, with 8 nucleotides matching TRBD1. Trimming removed 3 bases from V and 0 bases from J; junction bases left unmatched: 1. The germline V gene has CDR1 WNHNN and CDR2 SYGVQD (reference sequence). The CDR3 runs 15 residues. CDR3 protein: CASSDTGGSYNEQFF. CDR3 coding DNA: TGCGCCAGCAGTGACACAGGGGGCTCCTACAATGAGCAGTTCTTC.

CDR3 loop: CASSPRTQNTGELFF. The CDR3 coding sequence is TGCGCCAGCAGCCCGCGGACCCAGAACACCGGGGAGCTGTTTTTT. The chain uses TRBV5-1 and TRBJ2-2; D is uncertain. Germline CDR1 and CDR2: SGHRS and YFSETQ. The CDR3 spans 15 residues. Trimming took off 4 bases at V and 1 base at J, with 11 bases between the two ends.